This entry is about one T cell receptor (beta chain). Antigen unknown. This specimen includes other DNA sequences encoding the same CDR3. The authors divided CD4+ cells into CD45RA+ naive and CD45RA-negative memory subsets. V shed 4 bases and J shed 0 bases, with 7 bases lying between them. This CDR3 region has 14 residues. Germline CDR1 is SGHDT and CDR2 is YYEEEE. The sample is drawn from a study of shared clonotypes between healthy human individuals. Whole-study context: CD4 naive cells filled three plates per donor, CD4 memory three, CD8 naive two and CD8 memory one.

Findings and caveats of the study: There were few donors, and this limited the genetic and exposure-history diversity represented.

Some clones are missing from TCRdb's copy, which holds only in-frame ones; the method was immunoSEQ multiplex PCR. The sample lists about 2.4 million clones, 90% to 95% seen once, with about 0.13% in the top ten. The TCR originated in a man between 18 and 29 years old in good health. This chain uses TRBV5-6 with TRBJ1-4, with unresolved D. Sequencing was performed on naive CD4+ T cells sorted from blood. Noted subset: CD45RA+ positively selected. CDR3 amino acids: CASSLGTTNEKLFF. The CDR3 DNA sequence: TGTGCCAGCAGCCTCGGGACAACTAATGAAAAACTGTTTTTT.